Shown below are 19 T cell receptor beta chains from a single sample sequenced in a study of blood T cell repertoires in COVID-19. Clones were read by immunoSEQ multiplex PCR, and TCRdb kept only the in-frame ones, dropping some. The data contain roughly 300,000 clones, around 80% of them seen just once; the ten biggest clones take up approximately 1.2%. The specimen sequenced was peripheral blood. Receptor source: a woman between 50 and 59 years old with acute or convalescent COVID-19.

This chain links TRBV4-3 with TRBJ2-1; TRBD2 might be the D (6 bases). Trimming removed 0 bases at V and 2 bases at J, with 14 bases between. Germline V lookup: CDR1 LGHNA, CDR2 YSLEER. The CDR3 runs to 17 residues. For the CDR3, the DNA is TGCGCCAGCAGCCAAGATCTGGCTAGCGCGGCCTACAATGAGCAGTTCTTC. It encodes CASSQDLASAAYNEQFF.

As for this clone: Other DNA sequences in this sample translate to the same CDR3. This chain connects TRBV5-6 to TRBJ2-2; 10 bases agree with TRBD1. CDR1 and CDR2 from the germline V gene are SGHDT and YYEEEE. The CDR3 contains 15 residues. The V gene end was trimmed by 4 bases and the J gene end by 4 bases; junction bases not matched to a gene: 4. This CDR3 reads CASSPGTGVTGELFF. CDR3 coding DNA: TGTGCCAGCAGCCCGGGGACAGGGGTCACCGGGGAGCTGTTTTTT.

The chain carries TRBV18 and TRBJ2-7; 9 bases align to TRBD1. The CDR3 is 13 amino acids. Germline V gene sequence: CDR1 KGHSH, CDR2 LQKENI. V lost 8 bases and J lost 6; bases outside the gene matches: 8. The CDR3 here is CASGSRDRAEQYF. The CDR3 bases are TGTGCCAGCGGCAGTCGGGACAGGGCCGAGCAGTACTTC.

This clone was detected only a few times. The DNA of the CDR3 is TGTGCCAGCACTCAAAACAGAAATGGCTACACCTTC. This translates into CASTQNRNGYTF. The chain couples TRBV12-3 or TRBV12-4 to TRBJ1-2; D is unresolved. The CDR3 totals 12 residues. The V end was cut by 7 bases, the J end by 6 bases, with 12 bases between.

The chain couples TRBV19 to TRBJ1-1, with 8 bases that match TRBD1. V lost 4 bases to trimming and J lost 3 bases; unmatched junction nucleotides: 7. This CDR3 has 15 amino acids. Germline V CDR1 and CDR2: LNHDA, SQIVND (reference sequence). The CDR3 reads CASSRQGLADTEAFF. The DNA for the CDR3 is TGTGCCAGTAGTAGACAGGGGCTGGCGGACACTGAAGCTTTCTTT.

The chain recombines TRBV5-1 with TRBJ1-1; TRBD1 is a possible D gene (5 bases). The length of the CDR3 is 13 residues. V lost 5 bases and J 5 bases, leaving 13 bases between the germline ends. Germline assignment: CDR1 SGHRS and CDR2 YFSETQ. CDR3 in DNA: TGCGCCAGCAGTCCCGAAGGGGTAACTGAAGCTTTCTTT. Residues: CASSPEGVTEAFF.

The rearrangement links TRBV21-1 to TRBJ1-4. TRBV21-1 is marked as a pseudogene. This CDR3 comprises 18 residues. In DNA form, the CDR3 reads TGTGCCAGCAGCAAAGATGGAGAAAATAGCTTTATTAATGAAAAACTGTTTTTT. Encoded protein: CASSKDGENSFINEKLFF.

This rearrangement joins TRBV7-8 to TRBJ1-2; D is uncertain. Germline V gene lookup returns CDR1 SGHVS and CDR2 FQNEAQ. V shed 1 base and J shed 0 bases, with 12 bases lying between them. The CDR3 consists of 16 residues. For the CDR3, the DNA is TGTGCCAGCAGCTTAGGGCGGAACCCAGCTAACTATGGCTACACCTTC. Its translation is CASSLGRNPANYGYTF.

V is TRBV27 and J is TRBJ1-5, with 7 bases lining up with TRBD1. CDR3 length equals 14 residues. Germline CDR1 MNHEY, CDR2 SMNVEV (reference sequence). V gave up 5 bases and J gave up 3 bases; unmatched junction bases: 4. Here the CDR3 reads CASSQTGINQPQHF. DNA for the CDR3: TGTGCCAGCAGTCAGACAGGGATCAATCAGCCCCAGCATTTT.

This rearrangement joins TRBV5-4 to TRBJ1-1; a weak D match, TRBD1 (5 bases). Germline V gene data show CDR1 as SGHNT and CDR2 as YYREEE (reference sequence). Trimming took 10 bases from V and 1 from J, leaving 17 bases between them. This CDR3 contains 14 residues. The CDR3 sequence is CACRTGIANTEAFF. CDR3 in DNA: TGTGCCTGCCGAACAGGAATTGCGAACACTGAAGCTTTCTTT.

This clone is a singleton in its sample. The chain uses TRBV2 and TRBJ1-1; D is possibly TRBD1 (5 bases). Trimming took off 6 bases at V and 4 bases at J, with 12 bases between the two ends. The CDR3 loop spans 13 amino acids. Germline CDR1 is SNHLY and CDR2 is FYNNEI. The CDR3 DNA is TGTGCCAGCAGGGAACGGGGGGGCACTGAAGCTTTCTTT. Translation: CASRERGGTEAFF. Combining the CDR3 with reference TRBV2 and TRBJ1-1 gives the whole variable domain EPEVTQTPSHQVTQMGQEVILRCVPISNHLYFYWYRQILGQKVEFLVSFYNNEISEKSEIFDDQFSVERPDGSNFTLKIRSTKLEDSAMYFCASRERGGTEAFFGQGTRLTVV.

The CDR3 bases are TGCGCCAGCAGCCAAGATCCCCCGGGAGGGCAGACAGATACGCAGTATTTT. Amino acids: CASSQDPPGGQTDTQYF. V gene TRBV4-3 combines with J gene TRBJ2-3; TRBD2 agrees at 8 bases. V shed 0 bases and J 3 bases; nucleotides not matched to a gene: 8. From germline, CDR1 is LGHNA and CDR2 YSLEER. The CDR3 is 17 amino acids.

The chain couples TRBV12-3 or TRBV12-4 to TRBJ2-5; D remains ambiguous. Trimming took off 10 bases at V and 5 bases at J, with 14 bases between the two ends. The CDR3 extends over 12 amino acids. CDR3 bases: TGTGCCACCGCCCCAGGCCTCGAGACCCAGTACTTC. It translates to CATAPGLETQYF.

The chain links TRBV3-1 (or the pseudogene TRBV3-2) to TRBJ1-6, with D possibly being TRBD1 (6 bases). This CDR3 contains 14 residues. Deletions cut 4 bases from V and 9 bases from J, with 13 bases between. CDR1 is LGHDT and CDR2 is YNNKEL in the germline V gene (reference sequence). CDR3 sequence: CASSLPGGRSPLHF. The DNA of the CDR3 is TGTGCCAGCAGCCTCCCCGGGGGGCGTTCACCCCTCCACTTT.

In nucleotides, the CDR3 is TGTGCCAGCAGTGCAATAGGCTCCACTAGCGGGGGGTTAGGGACAGGAGAGACCCAGTACTTC. It specifies CASSAIGSTSGGLGTGETQYF. The chain has TRBV2 and TRBJ2-5; 12 nucleotides line up with TRBD2. Trimming took 4 bases from V and 4 from J; bases not matched to a gene: 22. Germline V gene sequence: CDR1 SNHLY, CDR2 FYNNEI. The CDR3 extends over 21 amino acids.

The V call is TRBV5-1, the J call TRBJ1-5, with TRBD1 matching over 7 bases. The germline gives CDR1 SGHRS, CDR2 YFSETQ. This CDR3 region has 15 residues. After removal of 0 bases from V and 4 bases from J, the junction contained 4 bases not matched to a gene. The chain's CDR3 is CASSLGDSPNQPQHF. In DNA, the CDR3 is TGCGCCAGCAGCTTGGGGGACAGCCCTAATCAGCCCCAGCATTTT.

The chain uses TRBV4-3 and TRBJ2-1, with D perhaps TRBD2 (6 bases). The germline CDR1 and CDR2 sequences are LGHNA and YSLEER. The CDR3 runs 13 residues. Trimming left V 4 bases short and J 13 bases short, with 17 bases between. CDR3 DNA: TGCGCCAGCAGCCTCTCAGACGGGGACTCCCAGTTCTTC. It encodes CASSLSDGDSQFF.

This clone was seen a single time. The chain is built from TRBV27 and TRBJ1-2, with 7 bases identical to TRBD1. CDR1 and CDR2 from the germline V gene are MNHEY and SMNVEV (reference sequence). CDR3 length: 14 amino acids. V was clipped by 6 bases and J by 6 bases; unmatched bases: 10. CDR3 nucleotide sequence: TGTGCCAGCAGAAGACGACAGGGAGAGAATGGCTACACCTTC. Its translation: CASRRRQGENGYTF.

A single count supports this clone. The gene calls are TRBV6-6 and TRBJ1-1; D might be TRBD1 (6 bases). Germline V gene sequence: CDR1 MNHNY, CDR2 SVGAGI (reference sequence). V was pared by 2 bases and J by 10 bases, with 14 bases between. CDR3 size: 13 residues. In DNA, the CDR3 is TGTGCCAGCAGTTACCACAGGGAGGGTTTAGCTTTCTTT. Its translation is CASSYHREGLAFF.